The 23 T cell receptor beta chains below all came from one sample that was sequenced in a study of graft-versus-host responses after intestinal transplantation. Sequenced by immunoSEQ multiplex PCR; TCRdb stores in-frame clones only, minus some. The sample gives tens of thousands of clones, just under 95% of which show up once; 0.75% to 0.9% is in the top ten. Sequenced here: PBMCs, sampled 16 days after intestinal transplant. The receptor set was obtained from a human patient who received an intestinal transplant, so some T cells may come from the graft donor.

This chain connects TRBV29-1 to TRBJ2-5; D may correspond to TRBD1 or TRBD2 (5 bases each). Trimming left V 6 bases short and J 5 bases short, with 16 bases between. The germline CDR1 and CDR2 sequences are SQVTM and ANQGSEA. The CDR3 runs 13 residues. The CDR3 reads CSVVGSGTETQYF. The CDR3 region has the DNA TGCAGCGTGGTGGGCAGTGGGACGGAGACCCAGTACTTC.

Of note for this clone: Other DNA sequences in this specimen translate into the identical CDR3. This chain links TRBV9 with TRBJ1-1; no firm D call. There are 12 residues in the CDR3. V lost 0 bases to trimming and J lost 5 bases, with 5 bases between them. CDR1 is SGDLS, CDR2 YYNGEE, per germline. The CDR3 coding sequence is TGTGCCAGCAGCGTAGGAGGAACTGAAGCTTTCTTT. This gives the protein CASSVGGTEAFF.

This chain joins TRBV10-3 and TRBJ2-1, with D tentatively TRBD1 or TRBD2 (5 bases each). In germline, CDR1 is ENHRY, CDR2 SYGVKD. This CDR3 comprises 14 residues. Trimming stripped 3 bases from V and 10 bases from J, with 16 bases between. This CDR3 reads CAISELGTEGEQFF. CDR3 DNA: TGTGCCATCAGTGAACTAGGGACGGAAGGGGAGCAGTTCTTC.

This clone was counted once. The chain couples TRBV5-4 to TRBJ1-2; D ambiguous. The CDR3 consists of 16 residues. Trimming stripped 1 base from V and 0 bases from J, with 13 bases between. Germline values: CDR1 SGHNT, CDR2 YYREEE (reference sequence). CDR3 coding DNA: TGTGCCAGCAGCTTGTTCGGTGGCAGAGCTAACTATGGCTACACCTTC. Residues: CASSLFGGRANYGYTF. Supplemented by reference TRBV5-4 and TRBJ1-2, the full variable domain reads ETGVTQSPTHLIKTRGQQVTLRCSSQSGHNTVSWYQQALGQGPQFIFQYYREEENGRGNFPPRFSGLQFPNYSSELNVNALELDDSALYLCASSLFGGRANYGYTFGSGTRLTVV.

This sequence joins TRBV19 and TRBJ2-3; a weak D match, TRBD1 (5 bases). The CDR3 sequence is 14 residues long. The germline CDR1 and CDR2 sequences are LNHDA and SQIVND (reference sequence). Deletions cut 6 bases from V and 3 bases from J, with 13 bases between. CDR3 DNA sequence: TGTGCCAGTAGCGACTCAAAGGGGACAGATACGCAGTATTTT. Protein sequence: CASSDSKGTDTQYF. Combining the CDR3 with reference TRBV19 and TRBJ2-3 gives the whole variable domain DGGITQSPKYLFRKEGQNVTLSCEQNLNHDAMYWYRQDPGQGLRLIYYSQIVNDFQKGDIAEGYSVSREKKESFPLTVTSAQKNPTAFYLCASSDSKGTDTQYFGPGTRLTVL.

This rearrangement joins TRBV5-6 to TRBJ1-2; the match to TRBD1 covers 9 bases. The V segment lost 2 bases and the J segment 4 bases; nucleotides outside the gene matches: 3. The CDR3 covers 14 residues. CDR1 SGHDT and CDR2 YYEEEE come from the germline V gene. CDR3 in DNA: TGTGCCAGCAGCTTACAGGGGGCCGGCTATGGCTACACCTTC. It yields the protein CASSLQGAGYGYTF.

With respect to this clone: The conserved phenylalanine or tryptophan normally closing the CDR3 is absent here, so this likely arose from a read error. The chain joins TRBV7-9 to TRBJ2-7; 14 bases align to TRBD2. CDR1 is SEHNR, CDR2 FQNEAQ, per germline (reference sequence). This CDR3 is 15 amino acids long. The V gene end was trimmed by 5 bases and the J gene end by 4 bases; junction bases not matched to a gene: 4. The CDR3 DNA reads TGTGCCAGCAGCCCAGGGACTAGCGGGAGTTACGAGCAGTACCTC. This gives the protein CASSPGTSGSYEQYL.

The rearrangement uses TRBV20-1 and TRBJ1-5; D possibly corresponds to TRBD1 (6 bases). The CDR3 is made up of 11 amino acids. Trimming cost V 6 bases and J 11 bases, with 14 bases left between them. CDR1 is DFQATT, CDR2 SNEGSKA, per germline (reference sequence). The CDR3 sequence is CSAHIRGTQHF. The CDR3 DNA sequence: TGCAGTGCACACATCAGGGGAACCCAGCATTTT.

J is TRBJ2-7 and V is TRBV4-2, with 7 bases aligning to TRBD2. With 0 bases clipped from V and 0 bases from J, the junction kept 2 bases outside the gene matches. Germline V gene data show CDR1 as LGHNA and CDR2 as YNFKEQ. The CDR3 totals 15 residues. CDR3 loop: CASSQEGGSSYEQYF. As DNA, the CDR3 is TGTGCCAGCAGCCAAGAAGGCGGGAGCTCCTACGAGCAGTACTTC.

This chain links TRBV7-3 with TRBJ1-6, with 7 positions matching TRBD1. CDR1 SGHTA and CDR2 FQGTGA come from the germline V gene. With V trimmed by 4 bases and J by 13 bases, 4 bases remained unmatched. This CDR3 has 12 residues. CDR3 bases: TGTGCCAGCAGCTCCCAGGGGGGCCCCCTCCACTTT. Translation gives CASSSQGGPLHF.

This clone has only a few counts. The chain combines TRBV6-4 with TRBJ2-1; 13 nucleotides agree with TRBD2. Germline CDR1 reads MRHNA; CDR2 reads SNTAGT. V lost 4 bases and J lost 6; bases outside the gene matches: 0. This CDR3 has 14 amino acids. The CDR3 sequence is CASSGTSGSNEQFF. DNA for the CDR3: TGTGCCAGCAGTGGGACTAGCGGGAGCAATGAGCAGTTCTTC.

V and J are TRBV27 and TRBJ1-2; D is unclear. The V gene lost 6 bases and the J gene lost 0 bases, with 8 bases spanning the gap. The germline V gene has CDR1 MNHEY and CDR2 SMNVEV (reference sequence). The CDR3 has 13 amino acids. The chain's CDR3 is CASREHPNYGYTF. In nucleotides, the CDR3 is TGTGCCAGCAGAGAGCATCCTAACTATGGCTACACCTTC.

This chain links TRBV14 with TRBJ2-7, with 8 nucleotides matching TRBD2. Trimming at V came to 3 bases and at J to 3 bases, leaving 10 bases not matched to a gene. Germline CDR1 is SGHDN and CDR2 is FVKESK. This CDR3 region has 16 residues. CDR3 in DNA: TGTGCCAGCAGCCACTTCTCCGGGACTAGAAACTACGAGCAGTACTTC. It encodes CASSHFSGTRNYEQYF.

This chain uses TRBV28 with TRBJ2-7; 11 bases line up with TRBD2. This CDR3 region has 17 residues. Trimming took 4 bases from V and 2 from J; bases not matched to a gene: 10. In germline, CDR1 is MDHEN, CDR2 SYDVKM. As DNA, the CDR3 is TGTGCCAGCAGTTGGGCCCTGGGACTAGCGGTACCCTACGAGCAGTACTTC. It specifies CASSWALGLAVPYEQYF.

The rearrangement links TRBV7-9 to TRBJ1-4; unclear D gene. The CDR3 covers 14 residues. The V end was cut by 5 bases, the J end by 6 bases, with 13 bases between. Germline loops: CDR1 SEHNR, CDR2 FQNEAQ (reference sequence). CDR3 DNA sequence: TGTGCCAGCAGCCGCGAGATCACCCATGAAAAACTGTTTTTT. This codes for CASSREITHEKLFF. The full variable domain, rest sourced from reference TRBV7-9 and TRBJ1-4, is DTGVSQNPRHKITKRGQNVTFRCDPISEHNRLYWYRQTLGQGPEFLTYFQNEAQLEKSRLLSDRFSAERPKGSFSTLEIQRTEQGDSAMYLCASSREITHEKLFFGSGTQLSVL.

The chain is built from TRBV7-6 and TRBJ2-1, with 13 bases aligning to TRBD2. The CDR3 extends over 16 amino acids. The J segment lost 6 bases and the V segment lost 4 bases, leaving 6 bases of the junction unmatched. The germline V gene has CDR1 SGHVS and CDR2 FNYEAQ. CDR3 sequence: CASSWMGLAGFNEQFF. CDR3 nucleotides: TGTGCCAGCAGCTGGATGGGACTAGCGGGATTCAATGAGCAGTTCTTC.

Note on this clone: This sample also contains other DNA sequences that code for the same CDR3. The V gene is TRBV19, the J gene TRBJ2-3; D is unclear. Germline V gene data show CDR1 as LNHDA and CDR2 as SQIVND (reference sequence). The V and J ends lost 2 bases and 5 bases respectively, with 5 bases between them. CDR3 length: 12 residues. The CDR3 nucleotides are TGTGCCAGTAGTATATGGGGAGATACGCAGTATTTT. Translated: CASSIWGDTQYF.

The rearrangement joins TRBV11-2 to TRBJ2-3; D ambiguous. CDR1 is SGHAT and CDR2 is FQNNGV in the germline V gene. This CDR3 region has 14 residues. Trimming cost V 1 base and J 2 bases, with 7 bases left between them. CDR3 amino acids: CASSLVGFTDTQYF. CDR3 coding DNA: TGTGCCAGCAGCTTAGTTGGCTTCACAGATACGCAGTATTTT.

CDR3 nucleotides: TGCGCCAGGCCTTTTGCCGGGACTAGCGGGCTCACCTACGAGCAGTACTTC. This encodes CARPFAGTSGLTYEQYF. The V gene is TRBV5-1, the J gene TRBJ2-7, with 12 nucleotides matching TRBD2. CDR1 and CDR2 from the germline V gene are SGHRS and YFSETQ. V lost 8 bases to trimming and J lost 2 bases; unmatched junction nucleotides: 14. The CDR3 runs 17 residues. Full variable domain (remainder filled in from reference TRBV5-1 and TRBJ2-7): KAGVTQTPRYLIKTRGQQVTLSCSPISGHRSVSWYQQTPGQGLQFLFEYFSETQRNKGNFPGRFSGRQFSNSRSEMNVSTLELGDSALYLCARPFAGTSGLTYEQYFGPGTRLTVT.

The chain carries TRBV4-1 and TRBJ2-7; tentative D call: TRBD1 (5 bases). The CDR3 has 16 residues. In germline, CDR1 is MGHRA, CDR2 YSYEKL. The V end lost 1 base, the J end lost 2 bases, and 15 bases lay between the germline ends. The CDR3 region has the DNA TGCGCCAGCAGCCAAGGTAACGTCGGCAGGGCCTACGAGCAGTACTTC. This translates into CASSQGNVGRAYEQYF.

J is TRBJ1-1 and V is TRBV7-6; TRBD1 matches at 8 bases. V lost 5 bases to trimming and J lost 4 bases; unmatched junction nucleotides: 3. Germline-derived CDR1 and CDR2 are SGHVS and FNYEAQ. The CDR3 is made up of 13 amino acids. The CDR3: CASSTDRGTEAFF. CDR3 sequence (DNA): TGTGCCAGCAGCACCGACAGGGGCACTGAAGCTTTCTTT.

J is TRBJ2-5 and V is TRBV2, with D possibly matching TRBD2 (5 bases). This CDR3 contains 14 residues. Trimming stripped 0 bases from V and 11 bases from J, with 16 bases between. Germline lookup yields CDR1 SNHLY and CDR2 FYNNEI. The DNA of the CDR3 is TGTGCCAGCAGTGAAGCTGACCTTCGGGGAGAGCAGTACTTC. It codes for CASSEADLRGEQYF.

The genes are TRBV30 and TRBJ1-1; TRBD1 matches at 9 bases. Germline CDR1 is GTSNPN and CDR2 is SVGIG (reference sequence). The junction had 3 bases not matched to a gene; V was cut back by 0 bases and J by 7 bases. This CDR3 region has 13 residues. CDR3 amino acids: CAWSVDRGFEAFF. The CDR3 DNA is TGTGCCTGGAGTGTAGACAGGGGGTTTGAAGCTTTCTTT.